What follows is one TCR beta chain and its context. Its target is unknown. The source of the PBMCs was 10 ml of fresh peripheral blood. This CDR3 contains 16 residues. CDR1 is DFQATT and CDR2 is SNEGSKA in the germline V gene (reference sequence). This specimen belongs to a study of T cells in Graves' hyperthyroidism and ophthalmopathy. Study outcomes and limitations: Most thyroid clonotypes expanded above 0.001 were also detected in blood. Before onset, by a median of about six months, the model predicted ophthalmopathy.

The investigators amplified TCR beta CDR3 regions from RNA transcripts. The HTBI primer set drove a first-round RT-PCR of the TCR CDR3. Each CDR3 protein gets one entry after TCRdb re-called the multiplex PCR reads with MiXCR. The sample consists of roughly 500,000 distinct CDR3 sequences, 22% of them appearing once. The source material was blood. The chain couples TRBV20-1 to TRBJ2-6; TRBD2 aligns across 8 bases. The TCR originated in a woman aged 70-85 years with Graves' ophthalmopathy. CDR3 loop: CSPGAGAKGGANVLTF. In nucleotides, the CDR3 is TGCAGCCCGGGAGCGGGAGCAAAGGGGGGGGCCAACGTCCTGACTTTC.